The rows below give T cell receptor beta chains drawn from one sample of a study of T cells in Graves' hyperthyroidism and ophthalmopathy. From the multiplex PCR reads, TCRdb called clonotypes with MiXCR, one entry per CDR3 protein. Counted here are some 400,000 distinct CDR3 sequences, roughly 19% occurring once; the ten biggest clones make up about 4%. Material: blood. All receptors derive from a woman under 30 with Graves' hyperthyroidism. CDR3s include the opening cysteine and the closing phenylalanine or tryptophan. A D gene is named only where the DNA matches it firmly. Expanded clones are given a class, and other clones once, few, many or no size at all.

J gene: TRBJ1-1; clone size: -; CDR3 length: 15; D gene: -; V gene: TRBV19; CDR3 DNA: TGTGCCAGTAGTATAGCGGGCAGGGCCGAAATTGAAGCTTTCTTT; CDR3 protein: CASSIAGRAEIEAFF
J gene: TRBJ1-2; clone size: -; CDR3 length: 14; D gene: TRBD1; V gene: TRBV20-1; CDR3 DNA: TGCAGTGCTCCGATAGGGACAGATAACTATGGCTACACCTTC; CDR3 protein: CSAPIGTDNYGYTF
J gene: TRBJ2-2; clone size: many; CDR3 length: 13; D gene: -; V gene: TRBV2; CDR3 DNA: TGTGCCAGCACCAAGACTACCACCGGGGAGCTGTTTTTT; CDR3 protein: CASTKTTTGELFF
J gene: TRBJ2-3; clone size: few; CDR3 length: 14; D gene: -; V gene: TRBV11-2; CDR3 DNA: TGTGCCAGCAGCCTTACCGGGGTTTCAGATACGCAGTATTTT; CDR3 protein: CASSLTGVSDTQYF
J gene: TRBJ2-7; clone size: many; CDR3 length: 13; D gene: TRBD1; V gene: TRBV20-1; CDR3 DNA: TGCAGTGCTAAACGGGACAGTCCCTACGAGCAGTACTTC; CDR3 protein: CSAKRDSPYEQYF
J gene: TRBJ1-5; clone size: once; CDR3 length: 17; D gene: -; V gene: TRBV7-8; CDR3 DNA: TGTGCCAGCACCTTAAAGGGCGCAGGGCTTGGTAATCAGCCCCAGCATTTT; CDR3 protein: CASTLKGAGLGNQPQHF
J gene: TRBJ1-1; clone size: many; CDR3 length: 12; D gene: -; V gene: TRBV12-3/TRBV12-4; CDR3 DNA: TGTGCCAGCAGTTTCTATAAGACTGAAGCTTTCTTT; CDR3 protein: CASSFYKTEAFF
J gene: TRBJ1-1; clone size: many; CDR3 length: 14; D gene: -; V gene: TRBV15; CDR3 DNA: TGTGCCACCAGCAGGCCGGGTCCGAACACTGAAGCTTTCTTT; CDR3 protein: CATSRPGPNTEAFF
J gene: TRBJ2-5; clone size: many; CDR3 length: 17; D gene: TRBD1; V gene: TRBV28; CDR3 DNA: TGTGCCAGCAGTGATCGGAGTTTTCGGACAGGGCAAGAGACCCAGTACTTC; CDR3 protein: CASSDRSFRTGQETQYF
J gene: TRBJ1-1; clone size: many; CDR3 length: 13; D gene: -; V gene: TRBV29-1; CDR3 DNA: TGCAGCGTTGAGGAGGGTGCTAACACTGAAGCTTTCTTT; CDR3 protein: CSVEEGANTEAFF
J gene: TRBJ1-2; clone size: -; CDR3 length: 15; D gene: TRBD1; V gene: TRBV2; CDR3 DNA: TGTGCCAGCATTGGGTTTGGACAGGGGCCCTATGGCTACACCTTC; CDR3 protein: CASIGFGQGPYGYTF
J gene: TRBJ2-7; clone size: many; CDR3 length: 18; D gene: -; V gene: TRBV28; CDR3 DNA: TGTGCCAGCAGCCCCGTCCCCCGCCGGGGGACCAGCTCCTACGAGCAGTACTTC; CDR3 protein: CASSPVPRRGTSSYEQYF
J gene: TRBJ1-1; clone size: many; CDR3 length: 14; D gene: TRBD1; V gene: TRBV20-1; CDR3 DNA: TGCAGTGCGCCTACAGGGGGCCTGAACACTGAAGCTTTCTTT; CDR3 protein: CSAPTGGLNTEAFF
J gene: TRBJ1-5; clone size: -; CDR3 length: 18; D gene: TRBD1; V gene: TRBV2; CDR3 DNA: TGTGCCAGCAGTGGCGGACAGGGGGCCCCTCCTGACAATCAGCCCCAGCATTTT; CDR3 protein: CASSGGQGAPPDNQPQHF
J gene: TRBJ2-2; clone size: -; CDR3 length: 17; D gene: TRBD2; V gene: TRBV10-1; CDR3 DNA: TGCGCCAGCAGTGGGACTAGCGGGGGGCCGTGGACCGGGGAGCTGTTTTTT; CDR3 protein: CASSGTSGGPWTGELFF
J gene: TRBJ2-7; clone size: -; CDR3 length: 14; D gene: TRBD2; V gene: TRBV7-8; CDR3 DNA: TGTGCCAGCAGCTTAGATGGGGAGGGCTACGAGCAGTACTTC; CDR3 protein: CASSLDGEGYEQYF
J gene: TRBJ2-5; clone size: many; CDR3 length: 11; D gene: -; V gene: TRBV20-1; CDR3 DNA: TGCAGTGCTAGAGTGATAGAGACCCAGTACTTC; CDR3 protein: CSARVIETQYF
J gene: TRBJ1-3; clone size: -; CDR3 length: 18; D gene: TRBD1; V gene: TRBV3-1; CDR3 DNA: TGTGCCAGCAGTCGGCGCGGTGGGACAGGACCCTCTGGAAACACCATATATTTT; CDR3 protein: CASSRRGGTGPSGNTIYF
J gene: TRBJ2-5; clone size: -; CDR3 length: 16; D gene: TRBD1; V gene: TRBV15; CDR3 DNA: TGTGCCACCAGCAGCGCCGGGACAGGGGTGGGGGAGACCCAGTACTTC; CDR3 protein: CATSSAGTGVGETQYF
J gene: TRBJ2-1; clone size: -; CDR3 length: 17; D gene: -; V gene: TRBV5-1; CDR3 DNA: TGCGCCAGCAGCTTGGCCAAGCGGGCGGGGTACTACAATGAGCAGTTCTTC; CDR3 protein: CASSLAKRAGYYNEQFF
J gene: TRBJ1-1; clone size: many; CDR3 length: 13; D gene: -; V gene: TRBV2; CDR3 DNA: TGTGCCAGTAGCAGGGATTTGGACGCTGAAGCTTTCTTT; CDR3 protein: CASSRDLDAEAFF
J gene: TRBJ2-7; clone size: many; CDR3 length: 16; D gene: TRBD2; V gene: TRBV7-2; CDR3 DNA: TGTGCCAGCAGCTTAGCCAGCGGGGGGGTCTCCTACGAGCAGTACTTC; CDR3 protein: CASSLASGGVSYEQYF
J gene: TRBJ1-2; clone size: many; CDR3 length: 14; D gene: -; V gene: TRBV6-5; CDR3 DNA: TGTGCCAGCAGTTACGTTGCAAACCTCGGGGGCTACACCTTC; CDR3 protein: CASSYVANLGGYTF
J gene: TRBJ1-2; clone size: -; CDR3 length: 16; D gene: TRBD1; V gene: TRBV4-1; CDR3 DNA: TGCGCCAGCAGTCAATATCAGGGGGCCGGAACGGGGGGCTACACCTTC; CDR3 protein: CASSQYQGAGTGGYTF
J gene: TRBJ2-2; clone size: many; CDR3 length: 20; D gene: -; V gene: TRBV2; CDR3 DNA: TGTGCCAGCAGTGAATCTCCTTGGTCACCCCAGTTTTATCGAACCGGGGAGCTGTTTTTT; CDR3 protein: CASSESPWSPQFYRTGELFF
J gene: TRBJ1-1; clone size: many; CDR3 length: 13; D gene: -; V gene: TRBV18; CDR3 DNA: TGTGCCAGCTCTGAGCTACAGAACACTGAAGCTTTCTTT; CDR3 protein: CASSELQNTEAFF
J gene: TRBJ1-2; clone size: many; CDR3 length: 15; D gene: -; V gene: TRBV5-1; CDR3 DNA: TGCGCCAGCAGCTTGGGCGTTGGGGGTGGCTATGGCTACACCTTC; CDR3 protein: CASSLGVGGGYGYTF
J gene: TRBJ2-2; clone size: many; CDR3 length: 15; D gene: -; V gene: TRBV20-1; CDR3 DNA: TGCAGTGCTAGAGATGGGGGAATGGAGACCGGGGAGCTGTTTTTT; CDR3 protein: CSARDGGMETGELFF
J gene: TRBJ2-7; clone size: many; CDR3 length: 14; D gene: -; V gene: TRBV7-8; CDR3 DNA: TGTGCCAGCAGCTACCGGGGTCGGGGTGACGAGCAGTACTTC; CDR3 protein: CASSYRGRGDEQYF
J gene: TRBJ1-1; clone size: many; CDR3 length: 14; D gene: TRBD1; V gene: TRBV6-1; CDR3 DNA: TGTGCCAGCAGTGAAAGTGCCAGGGGGACTGAAGCTTTCTTT; CDR3 protein: CASSESARGTEAFF
J gene: TRBJ2-2; clone size: many; CDR3 length: 15; D gene: -; V gene: TRBV28; CDR3 DNA: TGTGCCAGCAGTTCCCCGGGGGTGGACACCGGGGAGCTGTTTTTT; CDR3 protein: CASSSPGVDTGELFF
J gene: TRBJ2-7; clone size: -; CDR3 length: 17; D gene: -; V gene: TRBV4-1; CDR3 DNA: TGCGCCAGCAGCCAAGGGTCCTTTGGGGGGCGCGATCAGATCCCGTACTTC; CDR3 protein: CASSQGSFGGRDQIPYF
J gene: TRBJ2-7; clone size: many; CDR3 length: 15; D gene: TRBD1; V gene: TRBV28; CDR3 DNA: TGTGCCAGCAGTTTGTACGGACAGGTCTCCTACGAGCAGTACTTC; CDR3 protein: CASSLYGQVSYEQYF
J gene: TRBJ2-7; clone size: few; CDR3 length: 15; D gene: TRBD2; V gene: TRBV6-5; CDR3 DNA: TGTGCCAGCAGTTACCAGACTAGCGGACTCTACGAGCAGTACTTC; CDR3 protein: CASSYQTSGLYEQYF
J gene: TRBJ2-2; clone size: -; CDR3 length: 16; D gene: -; V gene: TRBV18; CDR3 DNA: TGTGCCAGTCTCACCACTGCTAAGCGACACACCGGGGAGCTGTTTTTT; CDR3 protein: CASLTTAKRHTGELFF
J gene: TRBJ2-2; clone size: -; CDR3 length: 15; D gene: -; V gene: TRBV7-2; CDR3 DNA: TGTGCCAGCAGCTCCCACAGATTGAACACCGGGGAGCTGTTTTTT; CDR3 protein: CASSSHRLNTGELFF
J gene: TRBJ1-2; clone size: many; CDR3 length: 15; D gene: -; V gene: TRBV30; CDR3 DNA: TGTGCCTGGAGTATTGGGCCCCCTGGGTACGATGGCTACACCTTC; CDR3 protein: CAWSIGPPGYDGYTF
J gene: TRBJ1-2; clone size: many; CDR3 length: 15; D gene: -; V gene: TRBV7-8; CDR3 DNA: TGTGCCAGCAGCATGACAGCCCACTATCTCTATGGCTACACCTTC; CDR3 protein: CASSMTAHYLYGYTF
J gene: TRBJ2-5; clone size: many; CDR3 length: 14; D gene: TRBD1; V gene: TRBV5-1; CDR3 DNA: TGCGCCAGCTCGGACAGGTCAAGGCAAGAGACCCAGTACTTC; CDR3 protein: CASSDRSRQETQYF
J gene: TRBJ2-3; clone size: many; CDR3 length: 11; D gene: -; V gene: TRBV30; CDR3 DNA: TGTGCCTGGAGTGTTGAGAGGAAGCAGTATTTT; CDR3 protein: CAWSVERKQYF
J gene: TRBJ1-1; clone size: many; CDR3 length: 13; D gene: -; V gene: TRBV20-1; CDR3 DNA: TGCAGTGCTAGAAATACAGGGAACACTGAAGCTTTCTTT; CDR3 protein: CSARNTGNTEAFF
J gene: TRBJ2-7; clone size: few; CDR3 length: 11; D gene: -; V gene: TRBV29-1; CDR3 DNA: TGCAGCGTTGTAGAAAACTACGAGCAGTACTTC; CDR3 protein: CSVVENYEQYF